A selection of T cell receptor beta chains follows, all from one sample in a study of blood T cell repertoires in COVID-19. Produced via immunoSEQ multiplex PCR; TCRdb's table is partial and in-frame only. This table holds about 320,000 clones, around 88% found once. The sequencing input was peripheral blood. These receptors were obtained from a woman between 45 and 65 years old with acute or convalescent COVID-19. Each CDR3 is given without its conserved first and last residue. D genes are given only for firm matches. Clone size is not always given. Where it is, it says once, few, many or a class for expanded clones.

CDR3aa: ASGQGPEQY
abundance: NA
d_gene: NA
v_gene: TRBV5-5
len: 9
j_gene: TRBJ2-7

CDR3aa: ALSGDRNEQF
abundance: NA
d_gene: NA
v_gene: TRBV30
len: 10
j_gene: TRBJ2-1

CDR3aa: ASSLELTGTEAF
abundance: NA
d_gene: NA
v_gene: TRBV11-2
len: 12
j_gene: TRBJ1-1

CDR3aa: SVLRGGREETQY
abundance: NA
d_gene: NA
v_gene: TRBV29-1
len: 12
j_gene: TRBJ2-5

CDR3aa: ASSLGQGFGYGYT
abundance: NA
d_gene: TRBD1
v_gene: TRBV19
len: 13
j_gene: TRBJ1-2

CDR3aa: ASSLMPRSADTQY
abundance: NA
d_gene: NA
v_gene: TRBV5-1
len: 13
j_gene: TRBJ2-3

CDR3aa: ASRTGGNTEAF
abundance: NA
d_gene: TRBD1
v_gene: TRBV12-3/TRBV12-4
len: 11
j_gene: TRBJ1-1

CDR3aa: ASGLPKIRGDSSGNTIY
abundance: NA
d_gene: TRBD1
v_gene: TRBV12-5
len: 17
j_gene: TRBJ1-3

CDR3aa: ASSFSPQGLGNTEAF
abundance: NA
d_gene: NA
v_gene: TRBV5-1
len: 15
j_gene: TRBJ1-1

CDR3aa: ASSYSRGMRETQY
abundance: NA
d_gene: NA
v_gene: TRBV6-5
len: 13
j_gene: TRBJ2-5

CDR3aa: ATSRGGQLNEQY
abundance: few
d_gene: TRBD1
v_gene: TRBV15
len: 12
j_gene: TRBJ2-7

CDR3aa: ATGQGSQPQH
abundance: once
d_gene: TRBD1
v_gene: TRBV6-6
len: 10
j_gene: TRBJ1-5

CDR3aa: ASSQGQLGRETQY
abundance: NA
d_gene: NA
v_gene: TRBV14
len: 13
j_gene: TRBJ2-5

CDR3aa: ASSLDQPGDTEAF
abundance: NA
d_gene: NA
v_gene: TRBV5-1
len: 13
j_gene: TRBJ1-1

CDR3aa: ASSIMSSSSSGNTIY
abundance: NA
d_gene: NA
v_gene: TRBV5-1
len: 15
j_gene: TRBJ1-3

CDR3aa: ASRREIGNIQY
abundance: NA
d_gene: NA
v_gene: TRBV6-1
len: 11
j_gene: TRBJ2-4

CDR3aa: ASSLDSVNYGYT
abundance: NA
d_gene: NA
v_gene: TRBV5-1
len: 12
j_gene: TRBJ1-2

CDR3aa: ASSPKPGREGTEAF
abundance: NA
d_gene: NA
v_gene: TRBV7-3
len: 14
j_gene: TRBJ1-1

CDR3aa: ASRLGLAGEQF
abundance: NA
d_gene: TRBD2
v_gene: TRBV6-5
len: 11
j_gene: TRBJ2-1

CDR3aa: ASSPPFPGSRATEAF
abundance: NA
d_gene: NA
v_gene: TRBV18
len: 15
j_gene: TRBJ1-1

CDR3aa: ASSLAAGGDEKLF
abundance: NA
d_gene: NA
v_gene: TRBV5-4
len: 13
j_gene: TRBJ1-4

CDR3aa: ASSSIPGQGQPQH
abundance: few
d_gene: TRBD1
v_gene: TRBV28
len: 13
j_gene: TRBJ1-5

CDR3aa: ASSWGLGNTIY
abundance: many
d_gene: NA
v_gene: TRBV12-3/TRBV12-4
len: 11
j_gene: TRBJ1-3

CDR3aa: ATSDSGQGVSEAF
abundance: NA
d_gene: TRBD1
v_gene: TRBV24-1
len: 13
j_gene: TRBJ1-1

CDR3aa: AWREGKQGGAF
abundance: NA
d_gene: TRBD1
v_gene: TRBV30
len: 11
j_gene: TRBJ1-1

CDR3aa: ASRAEDYGPQH
abundance: NA
d_gene: NA
v_gene: TRBV12-3/TRBV12-4
len: 11
j_gene: TRBJ1-5

CDR3aa: ALSGALATNEKLF
abundance: NA
d_gene: NA
v_gene: TRBV30
len: 13
j_gene: TRBJ1-4

CDR3aa: ASRAGGLNTEAF
abundance: NA
d_gene: TRBD1
v_gene: TRBV3-1/TRBV3-2
len: 12
j_gene: TRBJ1-1

CDR3aa: ASSSTGQGGHYGYT
abundance: NA
d_gene: TRBD1
v_gene: TRBV28
len: 14
j_gene: TRBJ1-2

CDR3aa: ASGPSQGRISGELF
abundance: NA
d_gene: NA
v_gene: TRBV12-5
len: 14
j_gene: TRBJ2-2

CDR3aa: SVDAGQTEAF
abundance: NA
d_gene: NA
v_gene: TRBV29-1
len: 10
j_gene: TRBJ1-1

CDR3aa: ARGHPNTEAF
abundance: NA
d_gene: NA
v_gene: TRBV5-3
len: 10
j_gene: TRBJ1-1

CDR3aa: ASSGWSNQPQH
abundance: NA
d_gene: NA
v_gene: TRBV27
len: 11
j_gene: TRBJ1-5

CDR3aa: ASSRQGAGGNTIY
abundance: NA
d_gene: TRBD1
v_gene: TRBV25-1
len: 13
j_gene: TRBJ1-3

CDR3aa: ASSLEAGGLSEQY
abundance: NA
d_gene: TRBD1
v_gene: TRBV7-3
len: 13
j_gene: TRBJ2-7

CDR3aa: ASSPEQGSYEQY
abundance: NA
d_gene: NA
v_gene: TRBV18
len: 12
j_gene: TRBJ2-7

CDR3aa: ASKEEVGNQPQH
abundance: NA
d_gene: NA
v_gene: TRBV2
len: 12
j_gene: TRBJ1-5

CDR3aa: AIRPGTSGVGEQF
abundance: NA
d_gene: NA
v_gene: TRBV10-3
len: 13
j_gene: TRBJ2-1

CDR3aa: ASSVTGYGYEQF
abundance: NA
d_gene: NA
v_gene: TRBV9
len: 12
j_gene: TRBJ2-1

CDR3aa: ASSSSDTGELF
abundance: NA
d_gene: NA
v_gene: TRBV12-3/TRBV12-4
len: 11
j_gene: TRBJ2-2

CDR3aa: ASSLDSQPQH
abundance: NA
d_gene: NA
v_gene: TRBV12-3/TRBV12-4
len: 10
j_gene: TRBJ1-5